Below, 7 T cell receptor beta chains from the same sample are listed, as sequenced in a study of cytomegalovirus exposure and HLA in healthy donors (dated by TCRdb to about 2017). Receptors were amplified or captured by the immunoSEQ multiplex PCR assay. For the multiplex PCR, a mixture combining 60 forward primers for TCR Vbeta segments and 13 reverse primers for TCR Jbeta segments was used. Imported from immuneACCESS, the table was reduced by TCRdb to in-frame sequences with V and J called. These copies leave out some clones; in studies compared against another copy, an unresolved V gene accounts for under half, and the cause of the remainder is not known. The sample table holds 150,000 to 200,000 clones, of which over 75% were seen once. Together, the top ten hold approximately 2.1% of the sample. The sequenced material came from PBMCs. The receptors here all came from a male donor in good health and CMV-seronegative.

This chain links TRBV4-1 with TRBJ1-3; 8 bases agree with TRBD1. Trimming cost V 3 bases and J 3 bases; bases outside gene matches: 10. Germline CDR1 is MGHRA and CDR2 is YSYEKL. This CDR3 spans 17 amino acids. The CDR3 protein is CASSQADRGRFGNTIYF. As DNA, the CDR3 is TGCGCCAGCAGCCAGGCCGACAGGGGAAGGTTTGGAAACACCATATATTTT.

The CDR3 nucleotides read TGTGCCAGCAGCCCAGGGGTGGATCAGCCCCAGCATTTT. Protein product: CASSPGVDQPQHF. V gene TRBV11-2 combines with J gene TRBJ1-5; D is possibly TRBD1 (6 bases). Germline V gene data show CDR1 as SGHAT and CDR2 as FQNNGV. Between the trimmed V and J ends, which lost 5 bases and 5 bases, there was a span of 10 bases. The CDR3 totals 13 residues.

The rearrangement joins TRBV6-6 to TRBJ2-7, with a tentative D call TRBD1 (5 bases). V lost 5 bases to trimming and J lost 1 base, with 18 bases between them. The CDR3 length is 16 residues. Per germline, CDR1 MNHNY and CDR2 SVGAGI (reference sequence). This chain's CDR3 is CASSRLQGTGSYEQYF. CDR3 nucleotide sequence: TGTGCCAGCAGTCGTCTGCAGGGAACGGGTTCCTACGAGCAGTACTTC.

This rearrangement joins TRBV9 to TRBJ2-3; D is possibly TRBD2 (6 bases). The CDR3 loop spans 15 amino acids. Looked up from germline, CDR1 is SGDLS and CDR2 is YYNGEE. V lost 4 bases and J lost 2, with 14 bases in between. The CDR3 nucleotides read TGTGCCAGCAGCCCGAGTAGCGGTTTCACAGATACGCAGTATTTT. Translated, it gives CASSPSSGFTDTQYF.

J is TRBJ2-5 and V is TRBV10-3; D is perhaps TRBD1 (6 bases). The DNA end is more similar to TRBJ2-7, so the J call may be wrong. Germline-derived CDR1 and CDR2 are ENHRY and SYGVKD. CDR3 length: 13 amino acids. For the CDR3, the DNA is TGTGCCATCAAAGGACAGAGCTCCTACGAGCAGTACTTC. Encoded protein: CAIKGQSSYEQYF.

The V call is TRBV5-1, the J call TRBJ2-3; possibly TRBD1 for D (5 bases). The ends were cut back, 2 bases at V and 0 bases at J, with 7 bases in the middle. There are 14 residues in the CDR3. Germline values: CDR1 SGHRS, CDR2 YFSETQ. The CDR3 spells CASSFQGSTDTQYF. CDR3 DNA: TGCGCCAGCAGCTTTCAGGGTAGCACAGATACGCAGTATTTT. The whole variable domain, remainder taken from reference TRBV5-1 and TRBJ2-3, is KAGVTQTPRYLIKTRGQQVTLSCSPISGHRSVSWYQQTPGQGLQFLFEYFSETQRNKGNFPGRFSGRQFSNSRSEMNVSTLELGDSALYLCASSFQGSTDTQYFGPGTRLTVL.

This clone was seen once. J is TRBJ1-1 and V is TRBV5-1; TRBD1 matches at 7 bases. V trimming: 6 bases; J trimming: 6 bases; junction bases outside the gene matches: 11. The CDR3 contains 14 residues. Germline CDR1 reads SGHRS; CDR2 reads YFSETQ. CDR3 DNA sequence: TGCGCCAGCACCTTAACGACAGGGAAGGCTGAAGCTTTCTTT. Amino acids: CASTLTTGKAEAFF.